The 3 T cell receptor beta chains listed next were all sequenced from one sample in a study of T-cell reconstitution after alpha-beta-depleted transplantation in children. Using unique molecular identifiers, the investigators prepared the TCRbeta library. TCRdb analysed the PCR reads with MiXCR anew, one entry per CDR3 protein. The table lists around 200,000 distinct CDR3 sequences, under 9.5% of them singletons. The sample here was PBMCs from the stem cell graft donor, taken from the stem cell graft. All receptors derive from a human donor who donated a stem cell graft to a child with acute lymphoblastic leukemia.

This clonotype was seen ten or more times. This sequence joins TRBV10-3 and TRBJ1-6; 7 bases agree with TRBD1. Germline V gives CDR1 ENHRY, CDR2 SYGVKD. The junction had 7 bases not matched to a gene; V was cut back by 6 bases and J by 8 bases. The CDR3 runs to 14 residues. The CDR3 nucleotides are TGTGCCATCAGCCGACAGGGAAGTGATTCACCCCTCCACTTT. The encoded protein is CAISRQGSDSPLHF.

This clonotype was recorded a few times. The CDR3 region is CASSRTFNTEAFF. The CDR3 DNA reads TGCGCCAGCAGTAGGACATTTAACACTGAAGCTTTCTTT. The chain carries TRBV10-1 and TRBJ1-1; the D gene is possibly TRBD1 (5 bases). This CDR3 contains 13 residues. Germline V gives CDR1 WNHNN, CDR2 SYGVQD (reference sequence). V was shortened by 5 bases and J by 2 bases, with 9 bases between the two germline ends.

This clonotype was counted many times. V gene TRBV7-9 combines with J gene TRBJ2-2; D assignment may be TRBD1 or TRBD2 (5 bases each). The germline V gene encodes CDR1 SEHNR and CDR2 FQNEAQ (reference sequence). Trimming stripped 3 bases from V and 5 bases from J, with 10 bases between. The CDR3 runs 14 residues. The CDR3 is CASSFGGQTGELFF. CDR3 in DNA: TGTGCCAGCAGCTTTGGGGGTCAAACCGGGGAGCTGTTTTTT.